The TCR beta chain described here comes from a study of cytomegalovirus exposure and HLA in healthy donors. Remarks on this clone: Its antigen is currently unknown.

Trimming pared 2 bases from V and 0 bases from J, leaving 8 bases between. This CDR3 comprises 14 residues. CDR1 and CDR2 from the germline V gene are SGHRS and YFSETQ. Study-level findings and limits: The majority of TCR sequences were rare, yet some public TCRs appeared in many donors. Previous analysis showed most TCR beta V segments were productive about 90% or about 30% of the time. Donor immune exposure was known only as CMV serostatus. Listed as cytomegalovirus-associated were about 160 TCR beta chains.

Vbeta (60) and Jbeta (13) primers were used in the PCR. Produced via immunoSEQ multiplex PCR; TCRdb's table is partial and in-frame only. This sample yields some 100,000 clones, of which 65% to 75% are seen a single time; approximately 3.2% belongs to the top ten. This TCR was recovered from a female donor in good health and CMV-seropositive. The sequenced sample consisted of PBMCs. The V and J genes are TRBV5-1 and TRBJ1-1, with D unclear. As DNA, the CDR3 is TGCGCCAGCAGCTTCGCGGCGATGAACACTGAAGCTTTCTTT. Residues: CASSFAAMNTEAFF.